Shown below are 28 T cell receptor beta chains from a single sample sequenced in a study of blood T cell repertoires in COVID-19. Sequencing used immunoSEQ multiplex PCR; TCRdb keeps in-frame clones, though not all of them. The sample consists of 200,000 to 250,000 clones, approximately 82% of them appearing once. Sequencing used peripheral blood. These receptors were obtained from a man over 45 with active or convalescent COVID-19.

This clone has a single count. The DNA for the CDR3 is TGTGCCAGCAGGGTGGGACTAGCGGGACACTCCTACGAGCAGTACTTC. This gives the protein CASRVGLAGHSYEQYF. The chain combines TRBV2 with TRBJ2-7, with TRBD2 identical over 13 bases. The CDR3 extends over 16 amino acids. J gave up 0 bases and V 6 bases, and 5 bases lay outside the gene matches. Germline V gives CDR1 SNHLY, CDR2 FYNNEI.

A few counts support this clone. This sequence joins TRBV7-9 and TRBJ2-2; no clear D. Between the trimmed V and J ends, which lost 2 bases and 4 bases, there was a span of 8 bases. The CDR3 covers 14 residues. Germline V gene sequence: CDR1 SEHNR, CDR2 FQNEAQ (reference sequence). DNA of the CDR3: TGTGCCAGCAGCTTATCGGCAGGCACCGGGGAGCTGTTTTTT. Translating it yields CASSLSAGTGELFF.

The chain uses TRBV19 and TRBJ2-1; weak D call: TRBD1 (8 bases). The CDR3 extends over 18 amino acids. Between the trimmed V and J ends, which lost 5 bases and 7 bases, there was a span of 27 bases. The germline V gene encodes CDR1 LNHDA and CDR2 SQIVND (reference sequence). The CDR3 DNA is TGTGCCAGTAGTGGACAGGGCGCCGGTGGGAGGGCCCGGAATGAGCAGTTCTTC. Its translation is CASSGQGAGGRARNEQFF.

V usage is TRBV9 and J usage is TRBJ1-2, with 11 bases identical to TRBD1. The CDR3 spans 16 residues. J gave up 4 bases and V 0 bases, and 5 bases lay outside the gene matches. Germline V gene sequence: CDR1 SGDLS, CDR2 YYNGEE. CDR3 nucleotide sequence: TGTGCCAGCAGCGTAGGGCGGGACAGGGGGAGCTATGGCTACACCTTC. Its protein is CASSVGRDRGSYGYTF. The whole variable domain, filled in from reference TRBV9 and TRBJ1-2, reads DSGVTQTPKHLITATGQRVTLRCSPRSGDLSVYWYQQSLDQGLQFLIQYYNGEERAKGNILERFSAQQFPDLHSELNLSSLELGDSALYFCASSVGRDRGSYGYTFGSGTRLTVV.

V is TRBV5-4 and J is TRBJ2-5; 8 nucleotides align to TRBD1. Germline V gene sequence: CDR1 SGHNT, CDR2 YYREEE (reference sequence). V trimming: 4 bases; J trimming: 3 bases; junction bases outside the gene matches: 11. The CDR3 has 16 amino acids. The CDR3, as DNA: TGTGCCAGCAGCCGAGGGGGCGGACAGGGTAAAGAGACCCAGTACTTC. Its translation: CASSRGGGQGKETQYF.

The rearrangement joins TRBV9 to TRBJ1-5; TRBD1 matches at 7 bases. This CDR3 is 15 amino acids long. Unmatched junction bases numbered 10, after V lost 7 bases and J lost 3 bases. Germline CDR1 reads SGDLS; CDR2 reads YYNGEE. The CDR3: CASAPGQSYNQPQHF. The CDR3 coding sequence is TGTGCCAGCGCGCCGGGACAGTCTTACAATCAGCCCCAGCATTTT.

This chain links TRBV2 with TRBJ2-2; D unresolved. CDR1 SNHLY and CDR2 FYNNEI come from the germline V gene. V gave up 8 bases and J gave up 5 bases, with 12 bases separating them. CDR3 length: 13 residues. CDR3: CASLEVGTGELFF. In nucleotides, the CDR3 is TGTGCCAGCCTCGAAGTCGGGACCGGGGAGCTGTTTTTT.

The gene calls are TRBV19 and TRBJ2-2, with 8 bases matching TRBD2. This CDR3 spans 18 amino acids. CDR1 and CDR2 (germline): LNHDA, SQIVND (reference sequence). V trimming: 3 bases; J trimming: 4 bases; junction bases outside the gene matches: 13. The CDR3 nucleotides are TGTGCCAGTAGTATGGGCCCCCCACGGGAGGGCCTCACCGGGGAGCTGTTTTTT. Its translation: CASSMGPPREGLTGELFF.

This sequence joins TRBV2 and TRBJ1-6; 7 positions agree with TRBD1. Per the germline V gene, CDR1 is SNHLY and CDR2 is FYNNEI. Germline trimming cut 8 bases from V and 0 bases from J; bases unmatched to any gene: 4. This CDR3 is built from 15 residues. CDR3 sequence: CASARDSSYNSPLHF. The CDR3 DNA follows: TGTGCCAGCGCTCGGGACAGCTCCTATAATTCACCCCTCCACTTT.

This clone was seen only once. The rearrangement uses TRBV6-4 and TRBJ2-1; D gene ambiguous. Looked up from germline, CDR1 is MRHNA and CDR2 is SNTAGT. V was pared by 4 bases and J by 5 bases, with 18 bases between. There are 16 residues in the CDR3. The CDR3 loop reads CASSASAMNLNNEQFF. The CDR3 bases are TGTGCCAGCAGTGCCAGCGCAATGAATCTAAACAATGAGCAGTTCTTC.

This clone was picked up one time. J is TRBJ1-1 and V is TRBV7-8; perhaps TRBD1 as D (5 bases). The germline V gene encodes CDR1 SGHVS and CDR2 FQNEAQ. Trimming took off 5 bases at V and 6 bases at J, with 22 bases between the two ends. The CDR3 is made up of 16 amino acids. The CDR3 spells CASSPTGGGLVSEAFF. The CDR3 DNA sequence: TGTGCCAGCAGCCCCACGGGCGGGGGGTTAGTCTCTGAAGCTTTCTTT.

CDR3 loop: CASSLYQPQHF. The CDR3 DNA reads TGTGCCAGCAGCTTATATCAGCCCCAGCATTTT. The chain links TRBV2 to TRBJ1-5; D remains unclear. CDR3 size: 11 residues. The V gene lost 6 bases and the J gene lost 5 bases, with 5 bases spanning the gap. Germline loops: CDR1 SNHLY, CDR2 FYNNEI. The complete variable domain, with remaining parts taken from reference TRBV2 and TRBJ1-5, reads EPEVTQTPSHQVTQMGQEVILRCVPISNHLYFYWYRQILGQKVEFLVSFYNNEISEKSEIFDDQFSVERPDGSNFTLKIRSTKLEDSAMYFCASSLYQPQHFGDGTRLSIL.

V is TRBV7-9 and J is TRBJ1-5, with D possibly matching TRBD1 (6 bases). This CDR3 region has 18 residues. Germline-derived CDR1 and CDR2 are SEHNR and FQNEAQ (reference sequence). V was clipped by 0 bases and J by 6 bases, with 21 bases between them. The CDR3 nucleotides read TGTGCCAGCAGCTTAGCGCGGGGGCAGCGGGGAGACTCTCAGCCCCAGCATTTT. Encoded protein: CASSLARGQRGDSQPQHF.

V and J are TRBV5-5 and TRBJ2-1; the match to TRBD1 covers 10 bases. The CDR3 extends over 16 amino acids. The ends lost 4 bases at V and 7 bases at J; junction bases unmatched: 11. The germline gives CDR1 SGHKS, CDR2 YYEKEE (reference sequence). CDR3 coding DNA: TGTGCCAGCAGCCTGTGGGGACAGGGGATGGTGAATGAGCAGTTCTTC. This codes for CASSLWGQGMVNEQFF.

V usage is TRBV5-1 and J usage is TRBJ1-2; no clear D. Trimming removed 0 bases at V and 6 bases at J, with 6 bases between. The CDR3 is 12 residues long. Germline V gene lookup returns CDR1 SGHRS and CDR2 YFSETQ. In nucleotides, the CDR3 is TGCGCCAGCAGCTTGGGACTTGATGGCTACACCTTC. It yields the protein CASSLGLDGYTF.

The rearrangement links TRBV3-1 (or the pseudogene TRBV3-2) to TRBJ1-1; 8 nucleotides align to TRBD1. Germline V gene data show CDR1 as LGHDT and CDR2 as YNNKEL (reference sequence). The ends lost 2 bases at V and 0 bases at J; junction bases unmatched: 11. The CDR3 covers 18 residues. For the CDR3, the DNA is TGTGCCAGCAGCCAACCCCTCTCGACAGGGGTGATGAACACTGAAGCTTTCTTT. This gives the protein CASSQPLSTGVMNTEAFF.

This clone is a singleton in its sample. The J gene is TRBJ2-1, the V gene TRBV20-1; possibly TRBD2 for D (6 bases). The CDR3 is 10 residues long. The V gene's germline CDR1 is DFQATT and CDR2 SNEGSKA (reference sequence). Trimming removed 6 bases at V and 10 bases at J, with 10 bases between. The CDR3 reads CSASGREQFF. For the CDR3, the DNA is TGCAGTGCCTCCGGGAGAGAGCAGTTCTTC.

The chain uses TRBV2 and TRBJ1-4, with no clear D. V gave up 3 bases and J gave up 8 bases, with 16 bases separating them. CDR3 size: 15 residues. CDR1 is SNHLY and CDR2 is FYNNEI in the germline V gene. CDR3 in amino acids: CASSEGRSGIEKLFF. The DNA of the CDR3 is TGTGCCAGCAGTGAGGGGAGGTCTGGGATAGAAAAACTGTTTTTT.

J is TRBJ1-4 and V is TRBV4-1, with TRBD1 matching 11 bases. J was trimmed by 2 bases and V by 3 bases; bases with no gene match: 5. CDR3 length: 17 amino acids. The germline gives CDR1 MGHRA, CDR2 YSYEKL. The CDR3 bases are TGCGCCAGCAGCCAGATGGGACAGGGGGAGACTAATGAAAAACTGTTTTTT. This sequence encodes CASSQMGQGETNEKLFF.

CDR3 nucleotides: TGTGCCAGCAGCCTGGGACAGCCTAACTCTGGAAACACCATATATTTT. It yields the protein CASSLGQPNSGNTIYF. The rearrangement joins TRBV7-8 to TRBJ1-3; 7 nucleotides agree with TRBD1. With V trimmed by 5 bases and J by 0 bases, 7 bases remained unmatched. The CDR3 consists of 16 residues. Germline CDR1 SGHVS, CDR2 FQNEAQ.

V usage is TRBV29-1 and J usage is TRBJ1-4; D unresolved. Per the germline V gene, CDR1 is SQVTM and CDR2 is ANQGSEA. The length of the CDR3 is 11 residues. Trimming left V 5 bases short and J 4 bases short, with 5 bases between. CDR3 in DNA: TGCAGCGTTAGACATAATGAAAAACTGTTTTTT. Translated: CSVRHNEKLFF.

This chain connects TRBV7-9 to TRBJ1-2; 7 nucleotides line up with TRBD1. The CDR3 has 16 amino acids. V lost 8 bases, J lost 0 bases, and 12 bases stayed unmatched. The germline V gene encodes CDR1 SEHNR and CDR2 FQNEAQ (reference sequence). The CDR3 DNA reads as TGTGCCAGCTCGATGTCAGGGGACAGAACTAACTATGGCTACACCTTC. This encodes CASSMSGDRTNYGYTF.

The J gene is TRBJ2-5, the V gene TRBV7-9; D perhaps matches TRBD1 (6 bases). Trimming left V 4 bases short and J 5 bases short, with 14 bases between. Germline V CDR1 and CDR2: SEHNR, FQNEAQ (reference sequence). The CDR3 is 14 amino acids. The CDR3 sequence is CASSSGLTGETQYF. Here the CDR3 DNA reads TGTGCCAGCAGCTCGGGTCTAACAGGGGAGACCCAGTACTTC.

V gene TRBV5-1 combines with J gene TRBJ2-5; a possible D gene is TRBD1 (5 bases). CDR1 SGHRS and CDR2 YFSETQ come from the germline V gene. The CDR3 runs to 16 residues. V dropped 1 base and J dropped 5 bases, with 18 bases sitting between them. The CDR3 DNA reads TGCGCCAGCAGCTTGAGACCCCAGGCGAAGGGGGAGACCCAGTACTTC. This encodes CASSLRPQAKGETQYF.

The J gene is TRBJ2-1, the V gene TRBV7-2, with TRBD2 identical over 8 bases. After removal of 3 bases from V and 1 base from J, the junction contained 2 bases not matched to a gene. The CDR3 runs to 15 residues. CDR1 is SGHTA, CDR2 FQGNSA, per germline. CDR3 in DNA: TGTGCCAGCAGCTTGTCGGGGGGGTCCTACAATGAGCAGTTCTTC. Its translation: CASSLSGGSYNEQFF.

This chain links TRBV6-1 with TRBJ2-7; no definite D call. V gave up 2 bases and J gave up 4 bases, with 6 bases separating them. CDR3 length equals 12 residues. The germline gives CDR1 MNHNS, CDR2 SASEGT. The CDR3 protein is CASSESPYEQYV. DNA for the CDR3: TGTGCCAGCAGTGAATCTCCTTACGAGCAGTACGTC.

V usage is TRBV7-7 and J usage is TRBJ1-4, with 7 positions matching TRBD1. The V gene end was trimmed by 1 base and the J gene end by 0 bases; junction bases not matched to a gene: 2. The length of the CDR3 is 16 residues. CDR1 and CDR2 from the germline V gene are SSHAT and FNYEAQ (reference sequence). The CDR3 DNA sequence: TGTGCCAGCAGCTTAGGGACAGGTGCAACTAATGAAAAACTGTTTTTT. This sequence encodes CASSLGTGATNEKLFF.

The chain uses TRBV29-1 and TRBJ1-5; the D is unclear. The CDR3 is 14 amino acids. Trimming pared 3 bases from V and 1 base from J, leaving 10 bases between. The germline gives CDR1 SQVTM, CDR2 ANQGSEA. CDR3 residues: CSVEGGFSNQPQHF. CDR3 bases: TGCAGCGTTGAGGGAGGGTTCAGCAATCAGCCCCAGCATTTT.